A single sample gave rise to the 22 T cell receptor beta chains below, sequenced in a study of blood T cell repertoires in COVID-19. Clones were sequenced by immunoSEQ multiplex PCR, and TCRdb holds only the in-frame ones, with some missing. The sample holds 300,000 to 350,000 clones; 80% to 90% are singletons and the top ten take roughly 6.3%. The sequencing input was peripheral blood. The receptor set was obtained from a woman in her forties or fifties with COVID-19, enrolled during active disease.

The chain joins TRBV18 to TRBJ1-2; D remains unclear. CDR3 size: 14 residues. V lost 4 bases and J lost 3, with 12 bases in between. Germline-derived CDR1 and CDR2 are KGHSH and LQKENI. The CDR3 spells CASSLGRRDYGYTF. The CDR3 coding sequence is TGTGCCAGCTCACTAGGCAGGCGCGACTATGGCTACACCTTC.

The V gene is TRBV29-1, the J gene TRBJ2-1; perhaps TRBD1 as D (6 bases). V lost 4 bases to trimming and J lost 3 bases, with 10 bases between them. This CDR3 contains 13 residues. Germline values: CDR1 SQVTM, CDR2 ANQGSEA. The CDR3 DNA reads as TGCAGCGTTGGGACAGAAAACTACAATGAGCAGTTCTTC. Protein sequence: CSVGTENYNEQFF.

V and J are TRBV19 and TRBJ1-4; 9 bases map to TRBD1. V shed 3 bases, J shed 3 bases, and the junction held 2 bases outside the gene matches. This CDR3 contains 15 residues. CDR1 and CDR2 (germline): LNHDA, SQIVND (reference sequence). CDR3 amino acids: CASSIGTGPNEKLFF. CDR3 sequence (DNA): TGTGCCAGTAGTATCGGGACAGGGCCTAATGAAAAACTGTTTTTT. The variable domain in full, with the rest retrieved from reference TRBV19 and TRBJ1-4, is DGGITQSPKYLFRKEGQNVTLSCEQNLNHDAMYWYRQDPGQGLRLIYYSQIVNDFQKGDIAEGYSVSREKKESFPLTVTSAQKNPTAFYLCASSIGTGPNEKLFFGSGTQLSVL.

This chain connects TRBV20-1 to TRBJ2-7, with D perhaps matching TRBD2 (6 bases). V lost 3 bases and J lost 2, with 17 bases in between. Germline loops: CDR1 DFQATT, CDR2 SNEGSKA (reference sequence). This CDR3 contains 15 residues. The CDR3 sequence: CSASLRWTNTYEQYF. CDR3 nucleotides: TGCAGTGCTAGTTTGAGGTGGACTAACACCTACGAGCAGTACTTC.

In this sample, this clone turned up a few times. The chain recombines TRBV29-1 with TRBJ2-3; 8 positions agree with TRBD1. From germline, CDR1 is SQVTM and CDR2 ANQGSEA. Trimming took 6 bases from V and 0 from J; bases not matched to a gene: 2. CDR3 size: 13 residues. The CDR3 region is CSVGQGSTDTQYF. In nucleotides, the CDR3 is TGCAGCGTCGGACAGGGCAGCACAGATACGCAGTATTTT.

The chain is built from TRBV27 and TRBJ1-2, with D unresolved. The CDR3 contains 14 residues. The V gene's germline CDR1 is MNHEY and CDR2 SMNVEV (reference sequence). V was clipped by 5 bases and J by 1 base, with 11 bases between them. CDR3 coding DNA: TGTGCCAGCAGTCCAATGGCGGGTAACTATGGCTACACCTTC. It specifies CASSPMAGNYGYTF.

This chain uses TRBV24-1 with TRBJ2-2, with D tentatively TRBD1 (6 bases). Deletions cut 8 bases from V and 3 bases from J, with 12 bases between. CDR1 is KGHDR, CDR2 SFDVKD, per germline. The CDR3 is 14 amino acids. CDR3 region: CATKGQGYTGELFF. The DNA of the CDR3 is TGTGCCACCAAAGGGCAGGGGTACACCGGGGAGCTGTTTTTT.

Only a few counts were recorded for this clone. The chain is built from TRBV27 and TRBJ2-3, with TRBD1 matching over 9 bases. There are 14 residues in the CDR3. J lost 2 bases, V lost 8 bases, and 5 bases had no gene match. Germline loops: CDR1 MNHEY, CDR2 SMNVEV (reference sequence). CDR3 amino acids: CASARDRATDTQYF. The CDR3 nucleotides are TGTGCCAGCGCAAGGGACAGGGCCACAGATACGCAGTATTTT.

The CDR3 loop is CASMRRGGVMSGANVLTF. In DNA form, the CDR3 reads TGTGCCAGCATGCGACGGGGGGGCGTTATGTCTGGGGCCAACGTCCTGACTTTC. The chain uses TRBV11-2 and TRBJ2-6, with 8 bases that match TRBD2. CDR1 and CDR2 from the germline V gene are SGHAT and FQNNGV. With 7 bases clipped from V and 1 base from J, the junction kept 12 bases outside the gene matches. The CDR3 runs 18 residues.

The chain combines TRBV19 with TRBJ1-2, with 7 bases aligning to TRBD1. The CDR3 covers 14 residues. The V gene end was trimmed by 5 bases and the J gene end by 7 bases; junction bases not matched to a gene: 10. Germline V gives CDR1 LNHDA, CDR2 SQIVND (reference sequence). The CDR3 DNA follows: TGTGCCAGTAGTCCCCTACAGGGGCGAGTTGGCTACACCTTC. Translated: CASSPLQGRVGYTF.

The CDR3 protein is CAWIGRGGTETEAFF. CDR3 coding DNA: TGTGCCTGGATAGGGCGGGGGGGCACAGAAACTGAAGCTTTCTTT. The V and J genes are TRBV30 and TRBJ1-1; perhaps TRBD1 as D (6 bases). Germline V CDR1 and CDR2: GTSNPN, SVGIG (reference sequence). The germline V and J ends were trimmed by 4 bases and 5 bases, with 20 bases remaining between them. The CDR3 runs to 15 residues.

The rearrangement uses TRBV19 and TRBJ1-1; D possibly corresponds to TRBD1 (6 bases). Germline loops: CDR1 LNHDA, CDR2 SQIVND (reference sequence). Trimming left V 5 bases short and J 7 bases short, with 26 bases between. The length of the CDR3 is 17 residues. CDR3: CASSPQIDRTPPFEAFF. CDR3 coding DNA: TGTGCCAGTAGTCCACAAATTGACAGGACCCCGCCGTTTGAAGCTTTCTTT.

This rearrangement joins TRBV11-3 to TRBJ2-7; 7 nucleotides align to TRBD1. Unmatched junction bases numbered 4, after V lost 0 bases and J lost 5 bases. This CDR3 region has 14 residues. The germline V gene encodes CDR1 SGHNT and CDR2 YENEEA. CDR3 bases: TGTGCCAGCAGCTTAGACCGACAGGGCCACGAGCAGTACTTC. Its protein is CASSLDRQGHEQYF. The whole variable domain, filled in from reference TRBV11-3 and TRBJ2-7, reads EAGVVQSPRYKIIEKKQPVAFWCNPISGHNTLYWYLQNLGQGPELLIRYENEEAVDDSQLPKDRFSAERLKGVDSTLKIQPAELGDSAVYLCASSLDRQGHEQYFGPGTRLTVT.

The J gene is TRBJ2-1, the V gene TRBV7-9; 10 bases align to TRBD2. Trimming removed 3 bases from V and 7 bases from J; junction bases left unmatched: 6. Per germline, CDR1 SEHNR and CDR2 FQNEAQ (reference sequence). This CDR3 is 15 amino acids long. The chain's CDR3 is CASSLSSGSANEQFF. The CDR3 nucleotides are TGTGCCAGCAGCTTGTCTAGCGGGAGTGCTAATGAGCAGTTCTTC.

This chain connects TRBV5-1 to TRBJ2-1; 7 nucleotides agree with TRBD2. CDR3 length: 18 amino acids. Germline V gene data show CDR1 as SGHRS and CDR2 as YFSETQ. J was trimmed by 6 bases and V by 4 bases; bases with no gene match: 19. This CDR3 reads CASSPGGVRELTSNEQFF. DNA for the CDR3: TGCGCCAGCAGCCCCGGAGGGGTGCGGGAGCTCACATCCAATGAGCAGTTCTTC.

The chain combines TRBV5-1 with TRBJ2-7, with 8 bases identical to TRBD1. The junction had 6 bases not matched to a gene; V was cut back by 0 bases and J by 4 bases. The germline V gene encodes CDR1 SGHRS and CDR2 YFSETQ. CDR3 length: 15 amino acids. CDR3 region: CASSLAPGGWYEQYF. CDR3 coding DNA: TGCGCCAGCAGCTTGGCCCCAGGGGGCTGGTACGAGCAGTACTTC.

J is TRBJ1-1 and V is TRBV19, with TRBD1 as a possible D gene (5 bases). The CDR3 length is 14 residues. The germline V and J ends were trimmed by 7 bases and 2 bases, with 14 bases remaining between them. Germline assignment: CDR1 LNHDA and CDR2 SQIVND (reference sequence). The CDR3 loop is CASKAHTGNTEAFF. The DNA for the CDR3 is TGTGCCAGTAAAGCCCATACAGGAAACACTGAAGCTTTCTTT.

J is TRBJ2-1 and V is TRBV11-2; TRBD2 agrees at 9 bases. Germline CDR1 is SGHAT and CDR2 is FQNNGV. The CDR3 extends over 17 amino acids. The V and J ends lost 1 base and 4 bases, in that order; junction bases with no gene match: 8. The DNA of the CDR3 is TGTGCCAGCAGCTTAGTCGCTACTAGCGGGTTTTACAATGAGCAGTTCTTC. This gives the protein CASSLVATSGFYNEQFF.

The V call is TRBV6-2 or TRBV6-3, the J call TRBJ2-1, with 16 bases matching TRBD2. The CDR3 loop spans 18 amino acids. V gave up 2 bases and J gave up 2 bases; unmatched junction bases: 3. Germline V gene sequence: CDR1 MNHEY, CDR2 SVGEGT. In DNA, the CDR3 is TGTGCCAGCAGTTACGGGACTAGCGGGAGGGGGACCTACAATGAGCAGTTCTTC. Its translation: CASSYGTSGRGTYNEQFF.

This clone was seen repeatedly, ten times or more. This chain uses TRBV15 with TRBJ1-2, with 7 bases fitting TRBD1. The CDR3 is made up of 15 amino acids. The V gene's germline CDR1 is LNHNV and CDR2 YYDKDF (reference sequence). With 4 bases clipped from V and 4 bases from J, the junction kept 9 bases outside the gene matches. The CDR3 nucleotides read TGTGCCACCAGCAAAACAGGGGCGTCTAGCTATGGCTACACCTTC. Translated: CATSKTGASSYGYTF. Combining the CDR3 with reference TRBV15 and TRBJ1-2 gives the whole variable domain DAMVIQNPRYQVTQFGKPVTLSCSQTLNHNVMYWYQQKSSQAPKLLFHYYDKDFNNEADTPDNFQSRRPNTSFCFLDIRSPGLGDTAMYLCATSKTGASSYGYTFGSGTRLTVV.

The chain links TRBV28 to TRBJ1-1, with D unclear. The germline V and J ends were trimmed by 6 bases and 0 bases, with 17 bases remaining between them. The CDR3 covers 16 residues. Germline V CDR1 and CDR2: MDHEN, SYDVKM. The CDR3 DNA is TGTGCCAGCAGGGGCTCAGGTCAACCGTTGAACACTGAAGCTTTCTTT. Protein sequence: CASRGSGQPLNTEAFF.

This rearrangement joins TRBV6-5 to TRBJ1-2; unclear D gene. V lost 8 bases to trimming and J lost 2 bases, with 6 bases between them. Germline V gives CDR1 MNHEY, CDR2 SVGAGI. The CDR3 has 11 residues. CDR3 loop: CASERNYGYTF. The CDR3 DNA reads as TGTGCCAGCGAGAGGAACTATGGCTACACCTTC.